The source of this T cell receptor (beta chain) is a study of blood T cell repertoires in COVID-19. Assay used: immunoSEQ multiplex PCR; TCRdb lists only in-frame clones, some missing. This sample has about 320,000 clones, with 80% to 90% found just once. Participants came from roughly 23 US areas, aged about 18 to 100 years. Cohort assignment relied on participant-reported clinical history. CDR3 length equals 12 residues. CDR1 and CDR2 (germline): GTSNPN, SVGIG (reference sequence). V lost 1 base and J lost 1, with 5 bases in between. V and J are TRBV30 and TRBJ2-7; D is unclear. The source is a man aged 30-40 years who had recovered from COVID-19. The sequenced sample consisted of PBMCs or T cells enriched from blood (not recorded which). The CDR3 nucleotides are TGTGCCTGGAGTGCGTATTCCTACGAGCAGTACTTC. It translates to CAWSAYSYEQYF.